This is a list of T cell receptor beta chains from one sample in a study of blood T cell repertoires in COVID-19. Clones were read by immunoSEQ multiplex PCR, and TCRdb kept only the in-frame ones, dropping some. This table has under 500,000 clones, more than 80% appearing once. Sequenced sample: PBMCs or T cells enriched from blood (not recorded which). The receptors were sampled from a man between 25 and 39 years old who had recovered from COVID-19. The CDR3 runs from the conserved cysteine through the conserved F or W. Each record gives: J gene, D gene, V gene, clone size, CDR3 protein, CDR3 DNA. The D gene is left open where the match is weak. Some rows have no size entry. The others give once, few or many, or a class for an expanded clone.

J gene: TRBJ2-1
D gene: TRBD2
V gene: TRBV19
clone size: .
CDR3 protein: CASKFSGRGNEQFF
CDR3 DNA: TGTGCCAGTAAATTTAGCGGGAGGGGCAATGAGCAGTTCTTC

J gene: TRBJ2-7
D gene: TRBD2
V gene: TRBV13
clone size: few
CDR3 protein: CASRAAGDEQYF
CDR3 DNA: TGTGCCAGCAGGGCAGCGGGAGACGAGCAGTACTTC

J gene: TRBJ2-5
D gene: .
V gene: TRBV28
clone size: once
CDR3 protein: CASSYPWAGDFGETQYF
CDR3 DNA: TGTGCCAGCAGTTATCCTTGGGCAGGGGATTTTGGAGAGACCCAGTACTTC

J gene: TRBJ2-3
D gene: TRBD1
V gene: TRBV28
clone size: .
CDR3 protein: CASSLVQGASDTQYF
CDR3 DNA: TGTGCCAGCAGTTTAGTACAGGGGGCTTCAGATACGCAGTATTTT

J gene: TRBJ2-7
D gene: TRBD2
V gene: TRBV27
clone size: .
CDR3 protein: CASSSSGSGIYEQYF
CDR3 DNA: TGTGCCAGCAGCTCTAGCGGGAGCGGGATTTACGAGCAGTACTTC

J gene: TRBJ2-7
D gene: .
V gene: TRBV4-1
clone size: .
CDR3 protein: CASSPDRGGNEQYF
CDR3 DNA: TGCGCCAGCAGCCCTGACCGAGGAGGGAACGAGCAGTACTTC

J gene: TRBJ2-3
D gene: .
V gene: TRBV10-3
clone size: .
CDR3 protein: CAISGEAGAPDTQYF
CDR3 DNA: TGTGCCATCAGTGGTGAGGCTGGGGCCCCTGATACGCAGTATTTT

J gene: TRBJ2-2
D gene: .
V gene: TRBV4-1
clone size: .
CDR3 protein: CASSQTGSGNTGELFF
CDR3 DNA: TGCGCCAGCAGCCAAACCGGCAGCGGAAACACCGGGGAGCTGTTTTTT

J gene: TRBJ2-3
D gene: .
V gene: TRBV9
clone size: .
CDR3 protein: CASSERGMVTDTQYF
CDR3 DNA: TGTGCCAGCAGCGAGAGGGGGATGGTCACAGATACGCAGTATTTT

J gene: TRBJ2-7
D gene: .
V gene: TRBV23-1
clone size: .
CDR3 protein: CASSLHQGSYEQYF
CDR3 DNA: TGCGCCAGCAGTCTTCATCAGGGCTCCTACGAGCAGTACTTC

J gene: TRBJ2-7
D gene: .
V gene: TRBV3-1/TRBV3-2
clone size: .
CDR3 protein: CASSQGVAGNSYEQYF
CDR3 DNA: TGTGCCAGCAGCCAAGGTGTTGCGGGAAATTCGTACGAGCAGTACTTC

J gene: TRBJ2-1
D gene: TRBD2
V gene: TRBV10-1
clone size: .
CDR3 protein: CASSESPSSGSQFF
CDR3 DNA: TGCGCCAGCAGTGAGTCGCCGTCTAGCGGGAGTCAGTTCTTC

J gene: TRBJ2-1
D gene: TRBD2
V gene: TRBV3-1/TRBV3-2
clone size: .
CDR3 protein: CASSHVTGTSYNEQFF
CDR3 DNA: TGTGCCAGCAGCCATGTGACCGGGACTAGCTACAATGAGCAGTTCTTC

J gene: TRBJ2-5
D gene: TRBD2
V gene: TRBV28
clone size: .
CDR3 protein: CASSVGSGRGGTQYF
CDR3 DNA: TGTGCCAGCAGTGTCGGTAGCGGGAGGGGGGGGACCCAGTACTTC